This T cell receptor beta chain was obtained from a study of shared clonotypes between healthy human individuals. Produced via immunoSEQ multiplex PCR; TCRdb's table is partial and in-frame only. The sample holds some 2,000,000 clones, 85% to 95% seen once. CDR1 and CDR2 from the germline V gene are MDHEN and SYDVKM. The CDR3 covers 15 residues. The V end was cut by 3 bases, the J end by 5 bases, with 13 bases between. Sequences were obtained from naive CD4+ T cells sorted from blood. Subset described: CD45RA+ positively selected. This sequence originates from a man aged 18 to 35 in good health. The rearrangement joins TRBV28 to TRBJ1-4, with D perhaps TRBD1 (5 bases). DNA of the CDR3: TGTGCCAGCAGTTTGTCGCAGGGCCGGAATGAAAAACTGTTTTTT. It specifies CASSLSQGRNEKLFF.